This TCR beta chain was obtained from a study of human thymus T cells. Study conclusions and caveats: Biased V and J segment usage appeared in thymus and peripheral blood.

Libraries were prepared by immunoSEQ multiplex PCR; TCRdb keeps only in-frame clonotypes and omits some of them. The repertoire has 57,000 or so clones, 85% to 95% of them found once; the top ten carry around 5.4%. For this clone: Its target is unknown.

With 0 bases removed from V and 0 bases from J, the gap between germline ends came to 8 bases. The germline V gene encodes CDR1 SGHRS and CDR2 YFSETQ. This CDR3 region has 15 residues. V is TRBV5-1 and J is TRBJ2-3; D might be TRBD2 (5 bases). The sequence came from a boy in the first two years of life with a congenital heart defect but otherwise immunologically healthy. Source material: blood. The CDR3 region has the DNA TGCGCCAGCAGCTTGGGAAGGACTAGCACAGATACGCAGTATTTT. Translated: CASSLGRTSTDTQYF.